This T cell receptor (beta chain) was recovered during a study of cytomegalovirus exposure and HLA in healthy donors. Notes on the study in general: V- and J-gene trimming of TCR beta was linked (in a later analysis) to a missense DCLRE1C variant. Some V segments (TRBV6-2 and TRBV6-3 among them) were excluded as indistinguishable.

A remark on this clone: What it binds is not known.

The CDR3 loop spans 15 amino acids. In germline, CDR1 is SGDLS, CDR2 YYNGEE. With 0 bases removed from V and 4 bases from J, the gap between germline ends came to 13 bases. Primers for the PCR totalled 60 Vbeta and 13 Jbeta. Measured with immunoSEQ multiplex PCR; TCRdb has only the in-frame clones, and not every one. The sample includes about 120,000 clones, roughly 80% of them seen just once. Material: PBMCs. The TCR sequence derives from a man aged 25-45 years in good health and CMV-seropositive. V is TRBV9 and J is TRBJ1-1, with D possibly TRBD1 on 6 matching bases. CDR3 in DNA: TGTGCCAGCAGCGTAGTGAGGGAGGGGGGCACTGAAGCTTTCTTT. Its translation is CASSVVREGGTEAFF.